Listed here are 25 T cell receptor beta chains from one sample, sequenced in a study of T cells in narcolepsy. Measured with immunoSEQ multiplex PCR; TCRdb has only the in-frame clones, and not every one. The sample lists fewer than 40,000 clones, about four fifths occurring once. Material: memory (CD45RA-) CD4+ T cells from blood. The receptors were gathered from a human donor in good health.

This clone was seen a handful of times. V is TRBV2 and J is TRBJ2-7; D perhaps matches TRBD2 (5 bases). This CDR3 has 12 amino acids. Germline CDR1 is SNHLY and CDR2 is FYNNEI. The V end was cut by 7 bases, the J end by 6 bases, with 13 bases between. The CDR3 loop reads CASKGQRSEQYV. The DNA of the CDR3 is TGTGCCAGCAAAGGGCAGCGGAGCGAGCAGTACGTC.

The chain carries TRBV6-5 and TRBJ1-1; tentatively, D is TRBD1 (6 bases). The CDR3 consists of 14 residues. CDR1 and CDR2 (germline): MNHEY, SVGAGI. V was pared by 4 bases and J by 12 bases, with 21 bases between. For the CDR3, the DNA is TGTGCCAGCAGTTCCCCGGGTGGGCTAGGGGGAACTTTCTTT. Its protein is CASSSPGGLGGTFF.

CDR3 protein: CASSSWGEGSNTEAFF. For the CDR3, the DNA is TGTGCCAGCAGCAGCTGGGGGGAGGGGTCCAACACTGAAGCTTTCTTT. The rearrangement joins TRBV7-9 to TRBJ1-1; weak D call: TRBD1 (5 bases). Per the germline V gene, CDR1 is SEHNR and CDR2 is FQNEAQ (reference sequence). Trimming took 5 bases from V and 2 from J, leaving 18 bases between them. The CDR3 consists of 16 residues.

This rearrangement joins TRBV19 to TRBJ1-2, with a weak D call TRBD1 (5 bases). V gave up 5 bases and J gave up 4 bases, with 23 bases separating them. Germline CDR1 reads LNHDA; CDR2 reads SQIVND (reference sequence). This CDR3 has 17 amino acids. CDR3 in amino acids: CASSSAPGLPYGYGYTF. The CDR3 DNA sequence: TGTGCCAGTAGTTCCGCGCCGGGACTGCCTTACGGCTATGGCTACACCTTC.

This sequence joins TRBV19 and TRBJ2-3; 7 bases are a match to TRBD1. Germline V CDR1 and CDR2: LNHDA, SQIVND (reference sequence). Losses at the gene ends were 5 bases for V and 3 bases for J; bases not matched to a gene: 2. The CDR3 covers 13 residues. In DNA, the CDR3 is TGTGCCAGTAGTGAGGGGGCGACAGATACGCAGTATTTT. Amino acids: CASSEGATDTQYF.

The rearrangement joins TRBV4-3 to TRBJ2-3; TRBD2 matches 8 bases. Germline V lookup: CDR1 LGHNA, CDR2 YSLEER. J gave up 2 bases and V 0 bases, and 16 bases lay outside the gene matches. This CDR3 region has 20 residues. CDR3: CASSQDSLFGGAGTTDTQYF. The CDR3 coding sequence is TGCGCCAGCAGCCAAGATTCGTTATTCGGGGGGGCGGGTACCACAGATACGCAGTATTTT.

This chain joins TRBV28 and TRBJ1-5; 7 bases line up with TRBD1. Germline CDR1 MDHEN, CDR2 SYDVKM. The CDR3 length is 17 residues. J lost 0 bases, V lost 6 bases, and 11 bases had no gene match. In DNA form, the CDR3 reads TGTGCCAGCAGGAGTGGGGGGTGGGACAGTAGCAATCAGCCCCAGCATTTT. Translation gives CASRSGGWDSSNQPQHF.

The chain recombines TRBV27 with TRBJ1-6; D is unclear. Between the trimmed V and J ends, which lost 0 bases and 5 bases, there was a span of 11 bases. The V gene's germline CDR1 is MNHEY and CDR2 SMNVEV (reference sequence). The CDR3 runs to 16 residues. The CDR3 loop is CASSLSPPPHNSPLHF. The CDR3 nucleotides read TGTGCCAGCAGTTTATCTCCTCCCCCTCATAATTCACCCCTCCACTTT.

V gene TRBV28 combines with J gene TRBJ1-2; maybe TRBD1 (6 bases). This CDR3 has 15 residues. The V and J ends lost 3 bases and 8 bases respectively, with 19 bases between them. CDR1 and CDR2 from the germline V gene are MDHEN and SYDVKM. The CDR3 DNA reads as TGTGCCAGCAGTTTCTGGGACGGGGGCAGAGGCGGCTACACCTTC. This sequence encodes CASSFWDGGRGGYTF.

This clone was observed a handful of times. The chain has TRBV28 and TRBJ2-5; no definite D call. CDR3 size: 15 residues. Between the trimmed V and J ends, which lost 2 bases and 1 base, there was a span of 11 bases. Germline V CDR1 and CDR2: MDHEN, SYDVKM. CDR3 DNA: TGTGCCAGCAGTTTAGTGATTGACTCCCAAGAGACCCAGTACTTC. It specifies CASSLVIDSQETQYF.

DNA of the CDR3: TGTGCCAGCAGTTTACTGATGCCCGAGGGGGCCAACGTCCTGACTTTC. Residues: CASSLLMPEGANVLTF. The rearrangement uses TRBV28 and TRBJ2-6; D remains ambiguous. With 2 bases removed from V and 4 bases from J, the gap between germline ends came to 12 bases. Germline V CDR1 and CDR2: MDHEN, SYDVKM. There are 16 residues in the CDR3.

This chain connects TRBV5-6 to TRBJ2-3; TRBD1 matches 8 bases. Germline lookup yields CDR1 SGHDT and CDR2 YYEEEE. Germline trimming cut 1 base from V and 8 bases from J; bases unmatched to any gene: 9. The CDR3 contains 15 residues. The DNA of the CDR3 is TGTGCCAGCAGCTTGCTGACAGGGGTGGCACCTACGCAGTATTTT. Translating gives CASSLLTGVAPTQYF.

The chain uses TRBV30 and TRBJ2-1; D could derive from TRBD1 or TRBD2 (5 bases each). Germline V gene sequence: CDR1 GTSNPN, CDR2 SVGIG (reference sequence). Trimming stripped 2 bases from V and 10 bases from J, with 12 bases between. The CDR3 is made up of 12 amino acids. This chain's CDR3 is CAWSPGPGEQFF. DNA for the CDR3: TGTGCCTGGAGTCCGGGGCCGGGGGAGCAGTTCTTC. The entire variable domain, with the rest obtained from reference TRBV30 and TRBJ2-1, is as follows: SQTIHQWPATLVQPVGSPLSLECTVEGTSNPNLYWYRQAAGRGLQLLFYSVGIGQISSEVPQNLSASRPQDRQFILSSKKLLLSDSGFYLCAWSPGPGEQFFGPGTRLTVL.

This chain joins TRBV2 and TRBJ1-5; 9 bases fit TRBD1. After removal of 7 bases from V and 7 bases from J, the junction contained 5 bases not matched to a gene. This CDR3 spans 13 amino acids. Germline V CDR1 and CDR2: SNHLY, FYNNEI. The CDR3 bases are TGTGCCAGCACTGCGGACAGGGGCCAGCCCCAGCATTTT. Translation gives CASTADRGQPQHF.

The genes are TRBV11-2 and TRBJ2-5; TRBD1 matches at 12 bases. The CDR3 runs to 16 residues. In germline, CDR1 is SGHAT, CDR2 FQNNGV. Trimming took 4 bases from V and 4 from J; bases not matched to a gene: 7. The CDR3 sequence is CASSSLRDRGRETQYF. The CDR3 DNA follows: TGTGCCAGCAGCTCTCTAAGGGACAGGGGGCGAGAGACCCAGTACTTC. Together with reference TRBV11-2 and TRBJ2-5, the CDR3 gives the full variable domain: EAGVAQSPRYKIIEKRQSVAFWCNPISGHATLYWYQQILGQGPKLLIQFQNNGVVDDSQLPKDRFSAERLKGVDSTLKIQPAKLEDSAVYLCASSSLRDRGRETQYFGPGTRLLVL.

V usage is TRBV9 and J usage is TRBJ2-2, with 7 nucleotides matching TRBD1. Losses at the gene ends were 6 bases for V and 1 base for J; bases not matched to a gene: 0. The germline CDR1 and CDR2 sequences are SGDLS and YYNGEE. The CDR3 extends over 13 amino acids. CDR3 loop: CASNRGNTGELFF. The CDR3 DNA is TGTGCCAGCAACAGGGGGAACACCGGGGAGCTGTTTTTT. The full variable domain, with the rest looked up from reference TRBV9 and TRBJ2-2, is DSGVTQTPKHLITATGQRVTLRCSPRSGDLSVYWYQQSLDQGLQFLIQYYNGEERAKGNILERFSAQQFPDLHSELNLSSLELGDSALYFCASNRGNTGELFFGEGSRLTVL.

This clone was recorded once. The chain employs TRBV18 and TRBJ2-2; D not certain. CDR3 length equals 15 residues. The germline V and J ends were trimmed by 2 bases and 6 bases, with 13 bases remaining between them. CDR1 and CDR2 (germline): KGHSH, LQKENI. The CDR3 DNA is TGTGCCAGCTCACCAAGGCAGGCGCCGGCCGGGGAGCTGTTTTTT. As protein: CASSPRQAPAGELFF. The complete variable domain, with remaining parts taken from reference TRBV18 and TRBJ2-2, reads NAGVMQNPRHLVRRRGQEARLRCSPMKGHSHVYWYRQLPEEGLKFMVYLQKENIIDESGMPKERFSAEFPKEGPSILRIQQVVRGDSAAYFCASSPRQAPAGELFFGEGSRLTVL.

The genes are TRBV19 and TRBJ2-7, with D hard to call. V was cut by 6 bases and J by 2 bases, with 5 bases left in between. This CDR3 spans 11 amino acids. Looked up from germline, CDR1 is LNHDA and CDR2 is SQIVND (reference sequence). The CDR3 reads CASRGPYEQYF. CDR3 bases: TGTGCCAGTAGAGGCCCCTACGAGCAGTACTTC.

This clone has only one observation. The chain is built from TRBV11-2 and TRBJ1-5; D unclear. Germline CDR1 is SGHAT and CDR2 is FQNNGV. Trimming took 4 bases from V and 4 from J, leaving 5 bases between them. The CDR3 is made up of 12 amino acids. For the CDR3, the DNA is TGTGCCAGCAGCTATGAAAATCAGCCCCAGCATTTT. Translation gives CASSYENQPQHF.

This clone has just one count. This chain links TRBV5-5 with TRBJ2-2, with D tentatively TRBD1 or TRBD2 (6 bases each). Germline V gene data show CDR1 as SGHKS and CDR2 as YYEKEE (reference sequence). The CDR3 has 15 amino acids. Trimming took 6 bases from V and 5 from J, leaving 17 bases between them. The CDR3 is CASTLGGIGTGELFF. CDR3 DNA sequence: TGTGCCAGCACCCTAGGGGGGATAGGTACCGGGGAGCTGTTTTTT.

The chain has TRBV15 and TRBJ2-3; D remains ambiguous. The ends were cut back, 0 bases at V and 6 bases at J, with 7 bases in the middle. The length of the CDR3 is 13 residues. Germline V lookup: CDR1 LNHNV, CDR2 YYDKDF (reference sequence). In DNA, the CDR3 is TGTGCCACCAGCAGAGATCTGACGGATACGCAGTATTTT. Protein sequence: CATSRDLTDTQYF.

A single count supports this clone. The chain couples TRBV28 to TRBJ1-1; TRBD1 matches at 12 bases. This CDR3 comprises 16 residues. Trimming cost V 5 bases and J 4 bases; bases outside gene matches: 8. The germline V gene has CDR1 MDHEN and CDR2 SYDVKM. The DNA for the CDR3 is TGTGCCAGCAGTCAGGGACAGGGGGCGCAGGGCACTGAAGCTTTCTTT. Translated: CASSQGQGAQGTEAFF.

The chain combines TRBV6-5 with TRBJ1-2; D gene unclear. Trimming took 5 bases from V and 10 from J, leaving 14 bases between them. The CDR3 runs 12 residues. Looked up from germline, CDR1 is MNHEY and CDR2 is SVGAGI. In DNA form, the CDR3 reads TGTGCCAGCAGTCAAGAGAGTTTTACCTACACCTTC. The encoded protein is CASSQESFTYTF.

V and J are TRBV19 and TRBJ1-2; no firm D call. The CDR3 covers 13 residues. Germline values: CDR1 LNHDA, CDR2 SQIVND (reference sequence). Trimming shortened V by 7 bases and J by 4 bases, and 13 bases separated the two germline ends. Here the CDR3 reads CASTERTIYGYTF. Written as DNA, the CDR3 is TGTGCCAGTACCGAGAGAACAATCTATGGCTACACCTTC.

The J gene is TRBJ1-2, the V gene TRBV7-9; tentative D call: TRBD1 (6 bases). Trimming left V 5 bases short and J 4 bases short, with 17 bases between. This CDR3 is 15 amino acids long. Germline CDR1 SEHNR, CDR2 FQNEAQ (reference sequence). CDR3 bases: TGTGCCAGCAGCCCGAGGGGGGGAGGAGGCTATGGCTACACCTTC. It is translated as CASSPRGGGGYGYTF.